This TCR beta chain was obtained from a study of blood T cell repertoires in COVID-19. Across the study: From the United States, Italy and Spain came samples of acute and convalescent COVID-19. PBMCs, B-cell-depleted T cells, or T cells were the source of the cDNA or gDNA that made up the material.

Original processing notes: Counts of nucleated cells, estimated from reference gene primer amplification, were obtained. Sequencing used immunoSEQ multiplex PCR; TCRdb keeps in-frame clones, though not all of them. For V, J and clone size, that table is used; D and trimming come from the DNA. The sample carries about 250,000 clones, approximately 80% recorded once. This sequence was found in a man older than 75 with acute or convalescent COVID-19. Material for sequencing was peripheral blood.

As DNA, the CDR3 is TGTGCCAGCCAACCCGTGTTCAGCTCCTACGAGCAGTACTTC. This gives the protein CASQPVFSSYEQYF. The V and J genes are TRBV27 and TRBJ2-7, with D uncertain. Germline loops: CDR1 MNHEY, CDR2 SMNVEV (reference sequence). V was trimmed by 8 bases and J by 0 bases, leaving 14 bases between them. The CDR3 totals 14 residues.